Below, one T cell receptor beta chain is given with its context. Its antigen is not identified. The TCR beta CDR3 regions underwent amplification using RNA transcripts as the source. A first-round RT-PCR of the TCR CDR3 used the HTBI primer set. TCRdb reanalysed the multiplex PCR reads using MiXCR and keeps one entry per CDR3 protein. The table has some 490,000 distinct CDR3 sequences, about 20% seen once; the top ten hold about half. The CDR3 is made up of 17 amino acids. V was cut by 0 bases and J by 5 bases, with 19 bases left in between. The V gene's germline CDR1 is ENHRY and CDR2 SYGVKD. The sample originates from a study of T cells in Graves' hyperthyroidism and ophthalmopathy. General observations from the study: Ophthalmopathy, as predicted by the model, came a median 6.5 months after the prediction. Blood also showed most of the thyroid clonotypes that were expanded above 0.001. A model of 13 V-J pairs discriminated ophthalmopathy from stable hyperthyroidism.

Lactation, pregnancy, other autoimmune disease or uncontrolled infection led to exclusion of patients. J is TRBJ1-2 and V is TRBV10-3, with a tentative D call TRBD1 (5 bases). The receptor was isolated from a woman between 70 and 85 years old with Graves' ophthalmopathy. The sequenced sample consisted of blood. The CDR3 sequence: CAISESSGGQGRYGYTF. The CDR3, as DNA: TGTGCCATCAGTGAGTCGAGCGGTGGGCAGGGTCGATATGGCTACACCTTC.